The clone carrying this TCR beta chain was recorded only once. The data originate from a study of blood T cell repertoires in COVID-19. Turning to the study itself: Samples came from the United States, Italy and Spain, spanning acute and convalescent COVID-19. The analysed material was cDNA or gDNA that came from T cells, B-cell-depleted T cells, or PBMCs.

CDR3 length equals 14 residues. V was clipped by 5 bases and J by 2 bases, with 13 bases between them. Germline V lookup: CDR1 MDHEN, CDR2 SYDVKM. Measured with immunoSEQ multiplex PCR; TCRdb has only the in-frame clones, and not every one. The table lists about 300,000 clones, 86% of them singletons, with 1.5% to 2% in the top ten. The source of this sequence is a woman in her fifties or sixties with acute or convalescent COVID-19. V usage is TRBV28 and J usage is TRBJ2-7; perhaps TRBD2 as D (5 bases). The material sequenced was peripheral blood. The CDR3 loop reads CASSVNLGAYEQYF. In DNA form, the CDR3 reads TGTGCCAGCAGTGTCAACCTGGGAGCCTACGAGCAGTACTTC.